Listed below are T cell receptor beta chains from one sample, sequenced in a study of blood T cell repertoires in COVID-19. TCRdb keeps only in-frame clones here, not all; method: immunoSEQ multiplex PCR. The profile covers 250,000 to 300,000 clones, with roughly 80% appearing a single time and approximately 5% taken by the ten largest. Sequencing was performed on PBMCs or T cells enriched from blood (not recorded which). The receptors were gathered from a man between 40 and 49 years old who had been exposed to COVID-19. Each CDR3 is given with its conserved first and last residue. Each record gives: J gene, D gene, V gene, clone size, CDR3 protein, CDR3 DNA. D genes are given only for firm matches. Expanded clones get a size class; other rows say once, few or many, or leave the size out.

TRBJ2-5	TRBD2	TRBV7-2	NA	CASSLDFFVAGGPSETQYF	TGTGCCAGCAGCTTAGACTTTTTTGTAGCGGGAGGGCCGTCAGAGACCCAGTACTTC
TRBJ2-5	TRBD1	TRBV28	NA	CASSPLGDRKETQYF	TGTGCCAGCAGTCCCCTAGGGGACAGGAAAGAGACCCAGTACTTC
TRBJ2-1	NA	TRBV21-1	NA	CARTFSGSSYNEQFF	TGTGCCAGAACCTTTAGCGGGAGCTCCTACAATGAGCAGTTCTTC
TRBJ1-5	TRBD1	TRBV19	NA	CASRSTGGNNQPQHF	TGTGCCAGTAGATCGACAGGGGGGAACAATCAGCCCCAGCATTTT
TRBJ2-7	TRBD2	TRBV6-2/TRBV6-3	NA	CASSYLGGGPKNEQYF	TGTGCCAGCAGTTATCTTGGGGGAGGGCCAAAGAACGAGCAGTACTTC
TRBJ1-6	NA	TRBV30	NA	CAWSERVTPLHF	TGTGCCTGGAGCGAGAGGGTGACACCCCTCCACTTT
TRBJ2-2	TRBD2	TRBV9	NA	CASRRLAGGRGELFF	TGTGCCAGCAGAAGACTAGCGGGGGGTAGAGGGGAGCTGTTTTTT
TRBJ2-7	NA	TRBV30	NA	CAWSLGQRNYEQYF	TGTGCCTGGAGTCTCGGCCAGCGGAACTACGAGCAGTACTTC
TRBJ2-5	TRBD2	TRBV2	once	CASRRGLSQETQYF	TGTGCCAGCAGGCGGGGACTATCCCAAGAGACCCAGTACTTC
TRBJ2-1	NA	TRBV29-1	NA	CSVGGTTYNEQFF	TGCAGCGTTGGCGGGACCACCTACAATGAGCAGTTCTTC
TRBJ1-4	NA	TRBV5-1	NA	CASKDSGNEKLFF	TGCGCCAGTAAAGACAGTGGAAATGAAAAACTGTTTTTT
TRBJ2-1	NA	TRBV12-5	NA	CASGLSWASNNEQFF	TGTGCTAGTGGTTTGAGCTGGGCCTCAAACAATGAGCAGTTCTTC
TRBJ2-1	NA	TRBV10-1	NA	CASSTYNEQFF	TGCGCCAGCTCCACATACAATGAGCAGTTCTTC
TRBJ2-3	NA	TRBV7-2	NA	CASSLGLLQRDISQGTQYF	TGTGCCAGCAGCCTGGGCTTACTACAGCGGGATATATCACAGGGAACGCAGTATTTT
TRBJ1-4	NA	TRBV27	NA	CASRPGLPNEKLFF	TGTGCCAGCAGACCGGGACTCCCGAATGAAAAACTGTTTTTT
TRBJ2-7	NA	TRBV6-5	NA	CASSPADRPYEQYF	TGTGCCAGCAGCCCCGCGGACAGACCCTACGAGCAGTACTTC
TRBJ2-7	TRBD1	TRBV18	once	CASSPSGTGYEQYF	TGTGCCAGCTCACCATCCGGGACAGGTTACGAGCAGTACTTC
TRBJ2-3	TRBD1	TRBV5-1	NA	CASSPGQEADTQYF	TGCGCCAGCAGCCCAGGACAGGAGGCAGATACGCAGTATTTT
TRBJ2-7	NA	TRBV7-9	NA	CASSTGPGEQYF	TGTGCCAGCAGCACGGGTCCAGGGGAGCAGTACTTC
TRBJ2-7	TRBD1	TRBV5-1	NA	CASSPLRDSSYEQYF	TGCGCCAGCAGTCCTCTCCGGGACAGTTCCTACGAGCAGTACTTC
TRBJ2-6	NA	TRBV9	NA	CASSSSPGGSRSGANVLTF	TGTGCCAGCAGCTCCTCCCCGGGGGGCTCCCGCTCTGGGGCCAACGTCCTGACTTTC
TRBJ2-1	TRBD2	TRBV7-9	NA	CASSFHAGTTNEQFF	TGTGCCAGCAGCTTCCACGCCGGGACTACCAATGAGCAGTTCTTC
TRBJ1-2	TRBD1	TRBV27	NA	CASSKWTGGDYGYTF	TGTGCCAGCAGTAAATGGACAGGGGGAGACTATGGCTACACCTTC
TRBJ2-1	TRBD1	TRBV7-9	NA	CASSGTENEQFF	TGTGCCAGCAGCGGGACAGAGAATGAGCAGTTCTTC
TRBJ2-2	TRBD1	TRBV27	NA	CASSSPGQKDTGELFF	TGTGCCAGCAGTTCCCCGGGACAGAAAGACACCGGGGAGCTGTTTTTT
TRBJ1-3	NA	TRBV15	NA	CATSRDVMRASGNTIYF	TGTGCCACCAGCAGAGATGTGATGAGGGCGTCGGGAAACACCATATATTTT
TRBJ2-3	TRBD2	TRBV7-3	NA	CASSSTGGGTDTQYF	TGTGCCAGCAGCTCCACGGGAGGGGGCACAGATACGCAGTATTTT
TRBJ2-1	NA	TRBV9	NA	CASSVYRILNEQFF	TGTGCCAGCAGCGTCTACAGGATACTCAATGAGCAGTTCTTC
TRBJ1-2	NA	TRBV14	NA	CASSQVLAGEYGYTF	TGTGCCAGCAGCCAAGTTCTCGCAGGGGAGTATGGCTACACCTTC
TRBJ2-5	NA	TRBV4-1	NA	CASSQEIGDIGTQYF	TGCGCCAGCAGCCAAGAGATAGGGGATATTGGGACCCAGTACTTC